This T cell receptor (beta chain) is drawn from a study of T cells after yellow fever vaccination. Study-wide context: SMART-Seq v4 Ultra Low Input served to prepare low-cell-number fractions.

CDR3 length equals 18 residues. V was cut by 4 bases and J by 0 bases, with 25 bases left in between. The germline CDR1 and CDR2 sequences are SQVTM and ANQGSEA. Template switching with 5'RACE generated the TCR cDNA and added a universal primer site and UMIs. Using its own MiXCR run on the 5' RACE reads, TCRdb lists one record per CDR3 protein. The sample carries 68,000 or so distinct CDR3 sequences, 7.4% recorded once. This clonotype has ten or more counts. The chain has TRBV29-1 and TRBJ2-7, with a tentative D call TRBD1 (6 bases). The material was CD8+ T cells sorted from PBMCs, obtained 15 days after the yellow fever booster vaccination. The TCR comes from a man younger than 45 who received the YFV17D yellow fever vaccine. CDR3 loop: CSVAGLVRLGTPSYEQYF. The CDR3 DNA reads TGCAGCGTTGCAGGGTTGGTGCGGCTAGGGACACCCTCCTACGAGCAGTACTTC.